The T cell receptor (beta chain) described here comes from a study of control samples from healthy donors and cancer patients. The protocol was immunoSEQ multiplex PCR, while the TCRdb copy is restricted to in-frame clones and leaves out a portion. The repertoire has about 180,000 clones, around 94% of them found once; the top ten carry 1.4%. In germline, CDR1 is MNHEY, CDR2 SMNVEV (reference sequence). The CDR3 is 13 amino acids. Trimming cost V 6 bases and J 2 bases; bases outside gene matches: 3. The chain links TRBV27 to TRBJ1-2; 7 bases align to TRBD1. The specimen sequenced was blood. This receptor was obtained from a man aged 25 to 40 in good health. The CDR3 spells CASRNRGNYGYTF. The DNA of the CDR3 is TGTGCCAGCAGGAACAGGGGAAACTATGGCTACACCTTC.